This TCR beta chain appears in the sequencing data of a study of shared clonotypes between healthy human individuals. Clones were read by immunoSEQ multiplex PCR, and TCRdb kept only the in-frame ones, dropping some. The sample holds 1,400,000 or so clones, less than 99% seen once. The length of the CDR3 is 15 residues. Germline CDR1 reads WSHSY; CDR2 reads SAAADI. J lost 3 bases, V lost 6 bases, and 3 bases had no gene match. The J gene is TRBJ2-1, the V gene TRBV10-2, with 12 nucleotides matching TRBD2. The specimen was naive CD4+ T cells sorted from blood. The subset was: CD45RA+ positively selected. The TCR sequence derives from a man aged 25 to 40 in good health. CDR3 sequence (DNA): TGCGCCAGCAGGGTGGGACTAGCGGGCTACAATGAGCAGTTCTTC. The encoded protein is CASRVGLAGYNEQFF.